The entry below gives a single T cell receptor (beta chain) sequence along with its context. What it binds is unknown. These data come from a study of T cell responses to AZD1222 COVID-19 vaccine. Study-level results: Elevations in Spike-specific TCR breadth and depth followed administration of two AZD1222 doses. Reportedly, nearly half of unique spike TCRs recognized epitopes outside B.1.351/B.1.1.7 mutations. Mostly white British, mostly female donors; authors suggested clonal diversity may be underestimated.

Assay used: immunoSEQ multiplex PCR; TCRdb lists only in-frame clones, some missing. The table has under 150,000 clones, just under 95% seen once. Germline lookup yields CDR1 MNHEY and CDR2 SVGAGI. CDR3 length: 16 amino acids. Trimming cost V 4 bases and J 2 bases, with 18 bases left between them. The material sequenced was peripheral blood, taken 28 days after the second AZD1222 dose. The chain uses TRBV6-5 and TRBJ2-7; no clear D. This receptor was taken from an adult who received the AZD1222 COVID-19 vaccine. CDR3 sequence (DNA): TGTGCCAGCAGTTTTTCCTTCGAAAGGAGTACCTACGAGCAGTACTTC. Protein product: CASSFSFERSTYEQYF.